The table lists the clone carrying this T cell receptor (beta chain) with a few counts. Its antigen is still unknown. The entry originates in a study of beta chain features in type 1 diabetes. General study points: Shorter templates may be favored by PCR, equally so in patients and controls.

Germline V gives CDR1 LNHDA, CDR2 SQIVND (reference sequence). Trimming removed 3 bases from V and 4 bases from J; junction bases left unmatched: 5. This CDR3 is built from 14 residues. Every bit of the isolated RNA underwent reverse transcription, so sequencing read expressed TCRB transcripts. Clones were sequenced by immunoSEQ multiplex PCR, and TCRdb holds only the in-frame ones, with some missing. The repertoire includes a few hundred thousand clones, roughly 12% of them detected once, and more than 0.015% sits in the top ten. The TCR comes from a man aged 18 to 29 in good health. The sample comprised naive CD4+ T cells from blood. This rearrangement joins TRBV19 to TRBJ2-7; 8 bases are a match to TRBD1. CDR3 protein: CASSMMDRAYEQYF. The CDR3 DNA is TGTGCCAGTAGTATGATGGACAGGGCGTACGAGCAGTACTTC. Full variable domain (missing parts from reference TRBV19 and TRBJ2-7): DGGITQSPKYLFRKEGQNVTLSCEQNLNHDAMYWYRQDPGQGLRLIYYSQIVNDFQKGDIAEGYSVSREKKESFPLTVTSAQKNPTAFYLCASSMMDRAYEQYFGPGTRLTVT.